The TCR beta chain under discussion was sequenced for a study of cytomegalovirus exposure and HLA in healthy donors. Donors had nominal health at sampling but likely had unrecorded immune exposures. In regard to this clone: Its target is unknown.

Germline trimming cut 6 bases from V and 0 bases from J; bases unmatched to any gene: 11. The CDR3 contains 17 residues. CDR1 is MDHEN and CDR2 is SYDVKM in the germline V gene. Study-level results: Excluded: some indistinguishable V segments such as TRBV6-2 and TRBV6-3.

Use of 60 Vbeta and 13 Jbeta primers characterized the PCR. Sequencing used immunoSEQ multiplex PCR; TCRdb keeps in-frame clones, though not all of them. The sample lists some 170,000 clones; just under 80% were seen once. The receptor's source is a woman between 50 and 59 years old in good health and CMV-seronegative. Sequenced sample: PBMCs. The V and J genes are TRBV28 and TRBJ1-5, with 7 bases that match TRBD1. The CDR3 region has the DNA TGTGCCAGCAGCCCGGGGGGGACAGCTTATAGCAATCAGCCCCAGCATTTT. Translation: CASSPGGTAYSNQPQHF.